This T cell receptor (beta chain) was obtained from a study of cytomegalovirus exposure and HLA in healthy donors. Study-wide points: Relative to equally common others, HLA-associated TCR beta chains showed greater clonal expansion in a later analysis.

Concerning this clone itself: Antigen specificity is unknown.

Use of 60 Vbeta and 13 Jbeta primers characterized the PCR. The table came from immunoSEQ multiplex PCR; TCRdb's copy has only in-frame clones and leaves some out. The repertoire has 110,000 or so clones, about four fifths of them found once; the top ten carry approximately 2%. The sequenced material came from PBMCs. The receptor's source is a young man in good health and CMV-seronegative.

CDR3 loop: CASSQRQSSTDTQYF. CDR3 nucleotide sequence: TGCGCCAGCAGTCAGCGACAGTCTAGCACAGATACGCAGTATTTT. This chain links TRBV23-1 with TRBJ2-3, with D possibly being TRBD1 (5 bases). TRBV23-1 is sorted into the ORF group, with uncertain function. This CDR3 comprises 15 residues. V was cut by 3 bases and J by 0 bases, with 10 bases left in between.